This is a list of T cell receptor beta chains from one sample in a study of T cells in Graves' hyperthyroidism and ophthalmopathy. TCRdb recomputed calls from the multiplex PCR reads with MiXCR, one row per CDR3 protein. The sample holds about 700,000 distinct CDR3 sequences, less than 15% seen once. The sample comprised blood. The receptors here all came from a woman between 18 and 29 years old with Graves' hyperthyroidism. Both conserved end residues are part of each CDR3. The D gene is left open where the match is weak. Clone size appears in some rows only: once, few, many, or a class for an expanded clone.

j_gene | abundance | v_gene | d_gene | CDR3aa | CDR3nt
TRBJ2-1 | many | TRBV20-1 | TRBD1 | CSAREDRGYNEQFF | TGCAGTGCTAGAGAGGACAGGGGGTACAATGAGCAGTTCTTC
TRBJ2-7 | . | TRBV11-3 | TRBD1 | CASSPQGYHRGPYEQYF | TGTGCCAGCAGCCCCCAAGGGTACCACAGGGGACCCTACGAGCAGTACTTC
TRBJ2-1 | few | TRBV9 | . | CASSAELFSYNEQFF | TGTGCCAGCAGCGCTGAGCTTTTCTCCTACAATGAGCAGTTCTTC
TRBJ2-7 | few | TRBV10-3 | TRBD1 | CAISEPGTGQYF | TGTGCCATCAGTGAGCCCGGGACAGGGCAGTACTTC
TRBJ2-7 | many | TRBV20-1 | . | CSARDRETGEQYF | TGCAGTGCTAGAGATCGGGAGACTGGGGAGCAGTACTTC
TRBJ2-4 | . | TRBV6-5 | . | CASSYTSGIAKNIQYF | TGTGCCAGCAGTTACACCTCAGGGATAGCCAAAAACATTCAGTACTTC
TRBJ1-5 | . | TRBV3-1 | TRBD1 | CASSQGPHDNQPQHF | TGTGCCAGTTCACAGGGGCCCCACGACAATCAGCCCCAGCATTTT
TRBJ1-5 | . | TRBV4-3 | TRBD1 | CASSPQTGGHSNQPQHF | TGCGCCAGCAGCCCCCAGACAGGGGGCCATAGCAATCAGCCCCAGCATTTT
TRBJ2-3 | few | TRBV7-3 | . | CASSAWGRVVDTQYF | TGTGCCAGCAGCGCATGGGGCAGGGTAGTGGATACGCAGTATTTT
TRBJ2-1 | . | TRBV20-1 | . | CSARDPIRPPNEQFF | TGCAGTGCTAGAGATCCCATTCGTCCCCCGAATGAGCAGTTCTTC